Here is one T cell receptor (beta chain) with its context. The source of the sample is a study of shared clonotypes between healthy human individuals. TCRdb's copy holds only in-frame clones and misses some; the assay was immunoSEQ multiplex PCR. Among approximately 700,000 clones listed, around four fifths were seen once. Naive CD4+ cells were CD45RA-selected; the remaining cells were memory. Germline CDR1 is KGHSH and CDR2 is LQKENI. The CDR3 covers 16 residues. The J segment lost 7 bases and the V segment lost 4 bases, leaving 11 bases of the junction unmatched. V gene TRBV18 combines with J gene TRBJ1-5, with 9 positions matching TRBD1. Sequenced: memory CD4+ T cells sorted from blood. Documented subset: CD45RA-negative fraction. This TCR came from a woman aged 25 to 39 in good health. The CDR3, as DNA: TGTGCCAGCTCACAACCGGGACAGGGTACGCCACAGCCCCAGCATTTT. Protein product: CASSQPGQGTPQPQHF.